This T cell receptor (beta chain) comes out of a study of Graves' ophthalmopathy and Graves' hyperthyroidism. Findings of the study overall: Discrimination between ophthalmopathy and stable hyperthyroidism by a 13-signature model showed about 85% sensitivity and about 80% specificity.

This clonotype was seen repeatedly, ten times or more. Its antigen is as yet unknown. CDR1 is LNHNV, CDR2 YYDKDF, per germline (reference sequence). This CDR3 is built from 16 residues. The ends lost 0 bases at V and 3 bases at J; junction bases unmatched: 5. Hyperthyroidism in these 18- to 65-year-old patients was newly diagnosed, lasting under 2 months. CDR3 regions of TCR beta were amplified from RNA transcripts. The first-round RT-PCR employed HTBI primers together with the Qiagen OneStep RT-PCR kit. A multiplex PCR was then performed as the second round. TCRdb re-analysed the multiplex PCR reads in MiXCR, keeping a single row per CDR3 protein. The data show 680,000 or so distinct CDR3 sequences, 22% seen once.

Sequencing was carried out using peripheral blood. This sequence joins TRBV15 and TRBJ2-5, with 9 bases identical to TRBD2. The receptor was isolated from a woman between 18 and 30 years old with stable Graves' hyperthyroidism. Some clones in this sample may be carry-over from other donors' samples. CDR3 sequence: CATSRDRLAAKETQYF. Written as DNA, the CDR3 is TGTGCCACCAGCAGAGATCGACTAGCGGCCAAAGAGACCCAGTACTTC.